This T cell receptor beta chain was documented in a study of CD8 T cells in ankylosing spondylitis. In this sample, this clonotype turned up once. Since a much larger clone is just one base distant, this may be a read error. This CDR3 contains 15 residues. V lost 4 bases to trimming and J lost 4 bases, with 18 bases between them. CDR1 and CDR2 (germline): DFQATT, SNEGSKA (reference sequence). In TCRdb, the 5' RACE reads were re-called with MiXCR into one record per CDR3 protein. The sample includes around 130,000 distinct CDR3 sequences, 7% of them seen just once. The sample was blood, either unsorted or a sorted T cell fraction (not recorded which). V usage is TRBV20-1 and J usage is TRBJ2-3; D might be TRBD2 (7 bases). This TCR came from a male donor with ankylosing spondylitis or in good health (not recorded which). CDR3 in amino acids: CSAKDGGGAADTQYF. The CDR3 DNA is TGCAGTGCTAAGGACGGTGGGGGGGCCGCAGATACGCAGTATTTT.